These T cell receptor beta chains were read from a single sample in a study of blood T cell repertoires in COVID-19. Assay: immunoSEQ multiplex PCR; the TCRdb copy retains only in-frame clones and omits some. The sample lists roughly 250,000 clones; about 86% were seen once. The sequenced sample was peripheral blood. The receptors come from a woman aged 80 or older with acute or convalescent COVID-19. CDR3s include the opening cysteine and the closing phenylalanine or tryptophan. The D gene is left open where the match is weak. Size values are once, few and many counts, or a class for expanded clones, and some rows have none.

>TRBJ1-2|-|TRBD1|TRBV3-1/TRBV3-2
CASSQDRTGPYGYTF
TGTGCCAGCAGCCAAGACCGGACAGGGCCCTATGGCTACACCTTC
>TRBJ2-3|-|TRBD2|TRBV5-1
CASSLALGGTSGGATDTQYF
TGCGCCAGCAGCTTGGCCCTGGGAGGGACTAGCGGGGGGGCAACAGATACGCAGTATTTT
>TRBJ2-7|-|-|TRBV6-5
CASSYSGGQSYEQYF
TGTGCCAGCAGTTACTCAGGCGGGCAGTCCTACGAGCAGTACTTC
>TRBJ1-2|few|-|TRBV2
CASTISRRGGYTF
TGTGCCAGCACCATTTCCCGGAGGGGTGGCTACACCTTC
>TRBJ2-7|-|-|TRBV25-1
CASSERGGEQYF
TGTGCCAGCAGTGAAAGGGGGGGCGAGCAGTACTTC
>TRBJ2-3|-|TRBD2|TRBV7-9
CASSLRGLAGASSTDTQYF
TGTGCCAGCAGCTTAAGAGGGCTAGCGGGGGCCTCTAGCACAGATACGCAGTATTTT
>TRBJ2-7|-|-|TRBV7-2
CASSFPQISYEQYF
TGTGCCAGCAGCTTTCCCCAGATCTCCTACGAGCAGTACTTC
>TRBJ1-6|-|-|TRBV3-1/TRBV3-2
CASSLGGGNSPLHF
TGTGCCAGCAGCCTTGGGGGGGGGAATTCACCCCTCCACTTT
>TRBJ1-1|-|-|TRBV5-1
CASSLVAENTEAFF
TGCGCCAGCAGCTTGGTTGCAGAGAACACTGAAGCTTTCTTT
>TRBJ2-1|few|TRBD1|TRBV7-9
CASSPPLRQGGYNEQFF
TGTGCCAGCAGCCCACCCCTGAGACAGGGGGGATACAATGAGCAGTTCTTC
>TRBJ2-3|few|TRBD1|TRBV12-3/TRBV12-4
CASSGTGDTQYF
TGTGCCAGCAGTGGGACAGGAGATACGCAGTATTTT
>TRBJ1-6|once|TRBD1|TRBV20-1
CSASGTANSPLHF
TGCAGTGCTAGTGGGACAGCAAATTCACCCCTCCACTTT
>TRBJ1-1|few|-|TRBV2
CASSYQGNTEAFF
TGTGCCAGCAGTTACCAGGGGAACACTGAAGCTTTCTTT
>TRBJ1-4|-|-|TRBV9
CASSVSEGGEKLFF
TGTGCCAGCAGCGTTTCGGAGGGTGGAGAAAAACTGTTTTTT
>TRBJ1-4|few|-|TRBV30
CACQTRNEKLFF
TGTGCCTGTCAAACGCGTAATGAAAAACTGTTTTTT
>TRBJ2-7|-|-|TRBV28
CASSLPGSYEQYF
TGTGCCAGCAGTTTACCGGGTTCCTACGAGCAGTACTTC
>TRBJ1-5|once|TRBD1|TRBV5-4
CASSLKDRGQPQHF
TGTGCCAGCAGCTTGAAGGACAGGGGACAGCCCCAGCATTTT
>TRBJ2-1|-|TRBD2|TRBV15
CATSRDLGGEQEQFF
TGTGCCACCAGCAGAGATTTGGGAGGGGAACAGGAGCAGTTCTTC
>TRBJ2-3|-|-|TRBV7-3
CASSSTGPTDTQYF
TGTGCCAGCAGCTCAACGGGCCCCACAGATACGCAGTATTTT
>TRBJ2-7|-|TRBD2|TRBV7-2
CASSLVGGDEQYF
TGTGCCAGCAGCTTAGTGGGGGGGGACGAGCAGTACTTC
>TRBJ1-2|once|-|TRBV12-3/TRBV12-4
CASCLRGAGGYTF
TGTGCCAGCTGTCTGCGGGGGGCAGGTGGCTACACCTTC
>TRBJ2-5|-|-|TRBV29-1
CSVGVGQETQYF
TGCAGCGTCGGGGTGGGTCAAGAGACCCAGTACTTC
>TRBJ2-7|-|TRBD2|TRBV27
CASSPGTSVSSYEQYF
TGTGCCAGCAGTCCCGGGACTAGCGTGAGCTCCTACGAGCAGTACTTC
>TRBJ2-3|-|-|TRBV5-1
CASTHSFSRTDTQYF
TGCGCCAGCACCCACAGCTTTTCACGCACAGATACGCAGTATTTT
>TRBJ1-1|-|-|TRBV10-2
CASSTRGKVESEAFF
TGCGCCAGCAGCACCAGAGGGAAGGTTGAGTCTGAAGCTTTCTTT
>TRBJ1-3|once|TRBD1|TRBV24-1
CATSGPQETGTFSGNTIYF
TGTGCCACCAGTGGCCCCCAGGAGACAGGGACCTTCTCTGGAAACACCATATATTTT
>TRBJ1-5|once|-|TRBV4-1
CASSQEDRINQPQHF
TGCGCCAGCAGCCAAGAAGACAGAATAAATCAGCCCCAGCATTTT
>TRBJ1-6|few|TRBD1|TRBV6-5
CATGDRDANNSPLHF
TGTGCCACCGGGGACAGGGATGCGAATAATTCACCCCTCCACTTT
>TRBJ1-1|-|TRBD1|TRBV19
CASKTGLMSGTEAFF
TGTGCCAGTAAGACAGGGTTAATGTCGGGCACTGAAGCTTTCTTT
>TRBJ1-6|-|TRBD1|TRBV5-1
CASSPQPGQGTSPLHF
TGCGCCAGCAGCCCTCAACCGGGACAGGGCACTTCACCCCTCCACTTT
>TRBJ1-6|-|-|TRBV5-1
CASSWTAGGPNSPLHF
TGCGCCAGCAGCTGGACCGCGGGGGGCCCTAATTCACCCCTCCACTTT
>TRBJ1-1|-|-|TRBV29-1
CSVEVTGNTEAFF
TGCAGCGTTGAGGTAACAGGGAACACTGAAGCTTTCTTT
>TRBJ1-5|few|-|TRBV25-1
CASSREVGLPQHF
TGTGCCAGCAGTCGTGAGGTTGGATTGCCCCAGCATTTT
>TRBJ2-1|-|-|TRBV11-1
CASSSDSSYNEQFF
TGTGCCAGCAGCTCAGACAGCTCCTACAATGAGCAGTTCTTC
>TRBJ1-4|-|TRBD1|TRBV15
CATSRYRTGGYEKLFF
TGTGCCACCAGCAGGTATCGGACAGGGGGGTATGAAAAACTGTTTTTT
>TRBJ2-1|-|-|TRBV27
CASSLRGDSPYNEQFF
TGTGCCAGCAGTTTGAGGGGGGACAGCCCCTACAATGAGCAGTTCTTC
>TRBJ2-3|once|-|TRBV2
CASSVLRADTQYF
TGTGCCAGCAGTGTACTCCGGGCAGATACGCAGTATTTT
>TRBJ2-1|-|TRBD2|TRBV14
CASSQVSGGPRNEQFF
TGTGCCAGCAGCCAGGTTAGCGGGGGACCCCGCAATGAGCAGTTCTTC
>TRBJ1-1|-|-|TRBV6-5
CASSPAGSSEAFF
TGTGCCAGCAGTCCCGCGGGGAGCTCTGAAGCTTTCTTT
>TRBJ2-3|once|TRBD1|TRBV2
CASRGQSDTQYF
TGTGCCAGCAGGGGACAGTCAGATACGCAGTATTTT
>TRBJ2-7|-|-|TRBV5-6
CASAVGRTYEQYF
TGTGCCAGCGCCGTTGGACGGACTTACGAGCAGTACTTC
>TRBJ1-5|-|TRBD1|TRBV10-3
CAISREGQGSNQPQHF
TGTGCCATCAGTCGGGAGGGACAGGGAAGCAATCAGCCCCAGCATTTT